This TCR beta chain was sequenced during a study of blood T cells in healthy people across ages. The CDR3 extends over 15 amino acids. CDR1 is SGHDN and CDR2 is FVKESK in the germline V gene. For every donor, a draw yielded roughly 9.3 milliliters of peripheral blood. Each sample gave at least 7 million isolated PBMCs. A second PCR, run for about 7 to 11 cycles, used a sample-barcoded 5' primer plus a J-beta primer mix. TCRdb fed the 5' RACE reads into MiXCR, producing one record per CDR3 protein. The sample contains around 900,000 distinct CDR3 sequences, roughly 50% of which appear only once. The sequenced sample was blood. This chain links TRBV14 with TRBJ2-4; 10 nucleotides match TRBD1. The end of the DNA fits TRBJ2-7 better, so the J call may be wrong. The TCR was taken from a woman in her fifties or sixties in good health. CDR3 loop: CASSQPGTGEYEQYF. CDR3 DNA: TGTGCCAGCAGCCAACCCGGGACAGGGGAATACGAGCAGTACTTC.